The 24 T cell receptor beta chains given below trace back to one sample, sequenced in a study of blood T cells in healthy people across ages. Combining a sample-barcoded 5' primer with a J-beta primer mix, a second PCR ran for about 7 to 11 cycles. TCRdb called the 5' RACE reads again in MiXCR, with one record for every CDR3 protein. The data contain roughly 1.4 million distinct CDR3 sequences, approximately 59% of them singletons. Sequenced material: blood. The receptors come from a man younger than 35 in good health.

The DNA for the CDR3 is TGCAGCGTGGTTACCAGGGACAGGGATATCTTCGGGGAGCTGTTTTTT. Its protein is CSVVTRDRDIFGELFF. This sequence joins TRBV29-1 and TRBJ2-2, with 9 bases lining up with TRBD1. The V gene end was trimmed by 6 bases and the J gene end by 7 bases; junction bases not matched to a gene: 15. The CDR3 has 16 residues. Germline assignment: CDR1 SQVTM and CDR2 ANQGSEA.

The chain links TRBV12-3 or TRBV12-4 to TRBJ1-2; TRBD1 is a possible D gene (5 bases). The CDR3 runs 14 residues. V was cut by 10 bases and J by 2 bases, with 17 bases left in between. The CDR3 sequence is CATGLTISNYGYTF. CDR3 DNA: TGTGCCACGGGACTAACTATTTCAAACTATGGCTACACCTTC.

The V gene is TRBV7-2, the J gene TRBJ2-1; possibly TRBD2 for D (5 bases). Germline V CDR1 and CDR2: SGHTA, FQGNSA. V lost 0 bases and J 8 bases, leaving 14 bases between the germline ends. This CDR3 contains 15 residues. The CDR3 region has the DNA TGTGCCAGCAGCTTAGCCGGGGAAAGGAGCGATGAGCAGTTCTTC. It codes for CASSLAGERSDEQFF.

The V gene is TRBV9, the J gene TRBJ2-7; the match to TRBD2 covers 7 bases. The CDR3 contains 13 residues. Germline V lookup: CDR1 SGDLS, CDR2 YYNGEE. The junction had 5 bases not matched to a gene; V was cut back by 1 base and J by 7 bases. For the CDR3, the DNA is TGTGCCAGCAGCGTATCAGCGGGACCGGAGCAGTACTTC. Protein sequence: CASSVSAGPEQYF. Filled out from reference TRBV9 and TRBJ2-7, the complete variable domain reads DSGVTQTPKHLITATGQRVTLRCSPRSGDLSVYWYQQSLDQGLQFLIQYYNGEERAKGNILERFSAQQFPDLHSELNLSSLELGDSALYFCASSVSAGPEQYFGPGTRLTVT.

V usage is TRBV20-1 and J usage is TRBJ2-7, with D unresolved. The V gene lost 1 base and the J gene lost 7 bases, with 17 bases spanning the gap. The CDR3 has 14 residues. Looked up from germline, CDR1 is DFQATT and CDR2 is SNEGSKA (reference sequence). CDR3 sequence: CSARAPSTPGEQYF. CDR3 nucleotides: TGCAGTGCTAGAGCACCCTCCACGCCCGGTGAGCAGTACTTC.

The chain employs TRBV4-2 and TRBJ2-3; 11 bases match TRBD2. V trimming: 0 bases; J trimming: 6 bases; junction bases outside the gene matches: 8. Germline CDR1 is LGHNA and CDR2 is YNFKEQ. There are 17 residues in the CDR3. The CDR3 sequence: CASSQDRLAGRYDTQYF. In nucleotides, the CDR3 is TGTGCCAGCAGCCAAGACAGACTAGCGGGGAGGTACGATACGCAGTATTTT.

The chain employs TRBV4-1 and TRBJ2-5, with 9 bases aligning to TRBD1. Germline CDR1 reads MGHRA; CDR2 reads YSYEKL. Trimming cost V 1 base and J 5 bases; bases outside gene matches: 8. The CDR3 length is 16 residues. The DNA of the CDR3 is TGCGCCAGCAGCCAAGGCCACTCACAGGGGGCGGAGACCCAGTACTTC. Amino acids: CASSQGHSQGAETQYF.

This clonotype occurred once. This chain uses TRBV20-1 with TRBJ2-2; 8 nucleotides agree with TRBD1. Germline trimming cut 0 bases from V and 3 bases from J; bases unmatched to any gene: 6. This CDR3 comprises 16 residues. From germline, CDR1 is DFQATT and CDR2 SNEGSKA (reference sequence). The CDR3 protein is CSARDLGQGYTGELFF. The CDR3 DNA sequence: TGCAGTGCTAGAGATCTCGGACAGGGCTACACCGGGGAGCTGTTTTTT.

The V gene is TRBV6-6, the J gene TRBJ2-1, with 9 bases aligning to TRBD2. Germline V gene lookup returns CDR1 MNHNY and CDR2 SVGAGI (reference sequence). V lost 2 bases to trimming and J lost 2 bases; unmatched junction nucleotides: 7. This CDR3 is 17 amino acids long. CDR3 residues: CASSYISGGRAYNEQFF. In DNA form, the CDR3 reads TGTGCCAGCAGTTACATTTCCGGCGGGAGGGCCTACAATGAGCAGTTCTTC.

The chain couples TRBV12-3 or TRBV12-4 to TRBJ2-1; 13 positions agree with TRBD2. The junction had 19 bases not matched to a gene; V was cut back by 3 bases and J by 8 bases. The CDR3 consists of 20 residues. This CDR3 reads CASSFWGRGLAGARIDEQFF. The CDR3 DNA sequence: TGTGCCAGCAGTTTTTGGGGCCGCGGACTAGCGGGGGCCAGAATCGATGAGCAGTTCTTC.

V usage is TRBV29-1 and J usage is TRBJ2-1; unclear D gene. The V end was cut by 1 base, the J end by 4 bases, with 8 bases between. Germline V gives CDR1 SQVTM, CDR2 ANQGSEA. This CDR3 spans 13 amino acids. The CDR3 DNA is TGCAGCGTTGAAGCTCTCACTTACAATGAGCAGTTCTTC. Residues: CSVEALTYNEQFF.

The rearrangement uses TRBV6-8 and TRBJ2-4; D might be TRBD1 or TRBD2, each matching 5 bases. The CDR3 runs 14 residues. The germline CDR1 and CDR2 sequences are MNHGY and SAAAGT. V lost 8 bases to trimming and J lost 0 bases, with 11 bases between them. The CDR3 is CASRTGPAKNIQYF. CDR3 DNA: TGTGCCAGCCGGACGGGACCAGCCAAAAACATTCAGTACTTC.

This clonotype has only a few counts. This sequence joins TRBV2 and TRBJ2-3; 7 nucleotides agree with TRBD2. CDR3 length: 17 residues. The germline gives CDR1 SNHLY, CDR2 FYNNEI. Losses at the gene ends were 3 bases for V and 0 bases for J; bases not matched to a gene: 9. As DNA, the CDR3 is TGTGCCAGCAGTGACCCTAGCGGACTCACTAGCACAGATACGCAGTATTTT. It encodes CASSDPSGLTSTDTQYF.

Only a few counts were recorded for this clonotype. The V call is TRBV4-1, the J call TRBJ2-7; tentatively, D is TRBD2 (5 bases). The CDR3 totals 16 residues. The germline gives CDR1 MGHRA, CDR2 YSYEKL. The V end lost 2 bases, the J end lost 1 base, and 15 bases lay between the germline ends. The DNA of the CDR3 is TGCGCCAGCAGCCAAAGTCTCTTAACTAGTTCCTACGAGCAGTACTTC. Amino acids: CASSQSLLTSSYEQYF.

V usage is TRBV6-5 and J usage is TRBJ2-1, with 7 bases identical to TRBD1. Germline V lookup: CDR1 MNHEY, CDR2 SVGAGI. With 6 bases clipped from V and 3 bases from J, the junction kept 8 bases outside the gene matches. This CDR3 region has 15 residues. In DNA form, the CDR3 reads TGTGCCAGCAGCCCTAACAGGGGCGGCTACAATGAGCAGTTCTTC. Amino acids: CASSPNRGGYNEQFF.

The rearrangement joins TRBV4-1 to TRBJ2-2; D is unclear. CDR3 size: 16 residues. From germline, CDR1 is MGHRA and CDR2 YSYEKL. The V end lost 0 bases, the J end lost 4 bases, and 12 bases lay between the germline ends. The DNA for the CDR3 is TGCGCCAGCAGCCAAGATCTACAGTGGAGCACCGGGGAGCTGTTTTTT. It is translated as CASSQDLQWSTGELFF.

The CDR3 region is CASSRVGRRDYEQYF. The CDR3 region has the DNA TGTGCCAGCAGTCGAGTTGGGCGCCGGGACTACGAGCAGTACTTC. This chain uses TRBV7-2 with TRBJ2-7, with D maybe TRBD2 (5 bases). The CDR3 loop spans 15 amino acids. Between the trimmed V and J ends, which lost 6 bases and 3 bases, there was a span of 18 bases. Per the germline V gene, CDR1 is SGHTA and CDR2 is FQGNSA.

The CDR3 protein is CASTNQDRGFSPLHF. The CDR3 DNA follows: TGTGCCAGCACCAACCAGGACAGGGGGTTTTCACCCCTCCACTTT. The chain is built from TRBV19 and TRBJ1-6, with 10 bases lining up with TRBD1. The CDR3 spans 15 residues. V lost 9 bases, J lost 9 bases, and 11 bases stayed unmatched. Per germline, CDR1 LNHDA and CDR2 SQIVND (reference sequence).

The chain uses TRBV25-1 and TRBJ1-1; D uncertain. The CDR3 spans 13 residues. Germline lookup yields CDR1 MGHDK and CDR2 SYGVNS. V was shortened by 7 bases and J by 4 bases, with 13 bases between the two germline ends. This CDR3 reads CASTAGGGTEAFF. In nucleotides, the CDR3 is TGTGCCAGCACCGCGGGCGGAGGCACTGAAGCTTTCTTT.

The rearrangement uses TRBV3-1 and TRBJ2-7; D is possibly TRBD1 (6 bases). With 2 bases removed from V and 0 bases from J, the gap between germline ends came to 11 bases. The CDR3 is 15 residues long. Germline CDR1 reads LGHDT; CDR2 reads YNNKEL (reference sequence). CDR3: CASSQRVQGSYEQYF. CDR3 nucleotides: TGTGCCAGCAGCCAACGCGTACAGGGCTCCTACGAGCAGTACTTC.

The rearrangement links TRBV5-4 to TRBJ1-2; D ambiguous. With 10 bases removed from V and 0 bases from J, the gap between germline ends came to 13 bases. Germline loops: CDR1 SGHNT, CDR2 YYREEE (reference sequence). The length of the CDR3 is 13 residues. CDR3 nucleotides: TGTGCCTCCTACGAGGAGTCTAACTATGGCTACACCTTC. Amino acid sequence: CASYEESNYGYTF.

This chain connects TRBV13 to TRBJ2-3; D assignment may be TRBD1 or TRBD2 (5 bases each). Germline CDR1 PRHDT, CDR2 FYEKMQ (reference sequence). This CDR3 has 15 amino acids. V lost 4 bases to trimming and J lost 0 bases, with 11 bases between them. The CDR3, as DNA: TGTGCCAGCAGCTCACGGGACGGAAGCACAGATACGCAGTATTTT. Translating gives CASSSRDGSTDTQYF.

A note on this clonotype: One end of the junction is discordant with germline, which a read error may explain. This chain connects TRBV6-2 or TRBV6-3 to TRBJ2-7; D call uncertain. Germline values: CDR1 MNHEY, CDR2 SVGEGT. This CDR3 spans 11 amino acids. The CDR3 loop is CAGSRRDEQYF. Here the CDR3 DNA reads TGTGCCGGCAGTCGGCGAGACGAGCAGTACTTC.

Only a few counts were recorded for this clonotype. Germline is not matched at one junction end, which may reflect a read error. The V and J genes are TRBV7-7 and TRBJ2-5; D may be TRBD1 (6 bases). Germline CDR1 and CDR2: SSHAT and FNYEAQ (reference sequence). The CDR3 runs 15 residues. The CDR3 nucleotides are TGTGCTAGCAGCTTATGGGCAGGGGTCCAAGAGACCCAGTACTTC. Amino acid sequence: CASSLWAGVQETQYF.